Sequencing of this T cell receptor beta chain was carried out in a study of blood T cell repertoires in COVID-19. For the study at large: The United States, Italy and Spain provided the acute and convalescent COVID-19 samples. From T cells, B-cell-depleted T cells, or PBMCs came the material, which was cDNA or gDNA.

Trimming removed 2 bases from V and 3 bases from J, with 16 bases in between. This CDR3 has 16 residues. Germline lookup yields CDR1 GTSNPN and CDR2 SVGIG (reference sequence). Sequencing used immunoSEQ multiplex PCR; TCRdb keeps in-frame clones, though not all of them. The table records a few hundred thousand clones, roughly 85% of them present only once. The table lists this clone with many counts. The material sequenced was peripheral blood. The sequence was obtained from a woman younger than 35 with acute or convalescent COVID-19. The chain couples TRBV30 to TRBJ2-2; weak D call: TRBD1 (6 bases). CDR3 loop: CAWSWLGARDTGELFF. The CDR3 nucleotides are TGTGCCTGGAGTTGGTTGGGGGCGAGGGACACCGGGGAGCTGTTTTTT.